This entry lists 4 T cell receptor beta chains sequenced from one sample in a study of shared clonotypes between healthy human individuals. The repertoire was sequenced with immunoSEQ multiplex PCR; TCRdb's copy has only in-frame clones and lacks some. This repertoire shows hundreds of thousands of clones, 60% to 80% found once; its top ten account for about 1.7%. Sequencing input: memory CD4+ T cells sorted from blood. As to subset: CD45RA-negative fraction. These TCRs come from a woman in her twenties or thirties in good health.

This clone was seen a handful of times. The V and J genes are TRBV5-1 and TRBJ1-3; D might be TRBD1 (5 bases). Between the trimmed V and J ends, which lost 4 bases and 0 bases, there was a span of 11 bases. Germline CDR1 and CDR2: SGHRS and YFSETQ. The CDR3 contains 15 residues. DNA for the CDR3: TGCGCCAGCAGCGGCGGGGACGGCTCTGGAAACACCATATATTTT. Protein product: CASSGGDGSGNTIYF.

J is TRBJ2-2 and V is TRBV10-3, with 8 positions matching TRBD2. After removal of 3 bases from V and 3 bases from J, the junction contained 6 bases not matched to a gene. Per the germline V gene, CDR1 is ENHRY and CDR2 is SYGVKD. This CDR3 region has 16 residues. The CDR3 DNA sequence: TGTGCCATCAGTGATGACAGGCGGGGGGACACCGGGGAGCTGTTTTTT. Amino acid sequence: CAISDDRRGDTGELFF.

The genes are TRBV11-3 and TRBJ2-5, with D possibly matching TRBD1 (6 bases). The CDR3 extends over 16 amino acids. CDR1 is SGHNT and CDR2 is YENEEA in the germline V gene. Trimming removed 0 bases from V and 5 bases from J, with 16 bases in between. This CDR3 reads CASSLDGRQAAETQYF. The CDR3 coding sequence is TGTGCCAGCAGCTTAGATGGAAGACAGGCAGCGGAGACCCAGTACTTC.

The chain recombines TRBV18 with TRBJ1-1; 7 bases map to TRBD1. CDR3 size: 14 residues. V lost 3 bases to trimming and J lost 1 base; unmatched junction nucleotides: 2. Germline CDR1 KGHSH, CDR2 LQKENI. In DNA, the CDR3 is TGTGCCAGCTCACCGGACAGGACGAACACTGAAGCTTTCTTT. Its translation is CASSPDRTNTEAFF.